These 4 T cell receptor beta chains originate from one sample sequenced in a study of blood T cell repertoires in COVID-19. This table comes from immunoSEQ multiplex PCR, and its TCRdb copy is limited to in-frame clones, with some not included. Counted here are 200,000 or so clones, 65% to 85% occurring once; the ten biggest clones make up under 5.5%. Sequencing used peripheral blood. Every receptor here comes from a woman aged 25-40 years with acute or convalescent COVID-19.

The V and J genes are TRBV7-8 and TRBJ2-1; 12 bases are a match to TRBD2. With V trimmed by 2 bases and J by 9 bases, 5 bases remained unmatched. Looked up from germline, CDR1 is SGHVS and CDR2 is FQNEAQ. This CDR3 has 15 residues. DNA for the CDR3: TGTGCCAGCAGCTTACTAGCGGGGGGGCAGGGTGAGCAGTTCTTC. This codes for CASSLLAGGQGEQFF.

The chain joins TRBV29-1 to TRBJ1-6; D gene ambiguous. Germline CDR1 SQVTM, CDR2 ANQGSEA. CDR3 length: 13 amino acids. V dropped 4 bases and J dropped 3 bases, with 7 bases sitting between them. In DNA form, the CDR3 reads TGCAGCGTTGGGGCAGACTATAATTCACCCCTCCACTTT. This translates into CSVGADYNSPLHF.

The gene calls are TRBV21-1 and TRBJ2-7; the table's D call of TRBD2 was not tested on the DNA. TRBV21-1 is an annotated pseudogene. This CDR3 spans 15 amino acids. CDR3 DNA: TGTGCCAGCACCCGTTCGGCTAGCGGGGGGTACGAGCAGTACTTC. This gives the protein CASTRSASGGYEQYF.

The chain carries TRBV30 and TRBJ2-3; D is ambiguous. V gave up 4 bases and J gave up 2 bases, with 4 bases separating them. The CDR3 loop spans 11 amino acids. Per the germline V gene, CDR1 is GTSNPN and CDR2 is SVGIG (reference sequence). The CDR3 nucleotides read TGTGCCTGGACCCACACAGATACGCAGTATTTT. It specifies CAWTHTDTQYF. The full variable domain, completed using reference TRBV30 and TRBJ2-3, is SQTIHQWPATLVQPVGSPLSLECTVEGTSNPNLYWYRQAAGRGLQLLFYSVGIGQISSEVPQNLSASRPQDRQFILSSKKLLLSDSGFYLCAWTHTDTQYFGPGTRLTVL.